This T cell receptor beta chain was recovered during a study of blood T cell repertoires in COVID-19. Study background: T cells, B-cell-depleted T cells, or PBMCs provided the cDNA or gDNA that served as material.

The table lists this clone with a few counts. Germline V gene sequence: CDR1 LGHNT, CDR2 FRNRAP. The CDR3 length is 13 residues. V shed 5 bases and J 6 bases; nucleotides not matched to a gene: 3. Sequencing was performed with immunoSEQ multiplex PCR; in TCRdb, only in-frame clones are kept and a portion is missing. This sample has tens of thousands of clones; approximately 81% occur once, and the top ten carry about 4%. The sequencing sample was made of PBMCs or T cells enriched from blood (not recorded which). The chain employs TRBV12-5 and TRBJ2-2, with 7 bases fitting TRBD2. This sequence originates from a woman aged 40 to 50 with acute COVID-19. CDR3: CASGRGVAGELFF. CDR3 sequence (DNA): TGTGCTAGTGGTCGGGGGGTTGCCGGGGAGCTGTTTTTT.